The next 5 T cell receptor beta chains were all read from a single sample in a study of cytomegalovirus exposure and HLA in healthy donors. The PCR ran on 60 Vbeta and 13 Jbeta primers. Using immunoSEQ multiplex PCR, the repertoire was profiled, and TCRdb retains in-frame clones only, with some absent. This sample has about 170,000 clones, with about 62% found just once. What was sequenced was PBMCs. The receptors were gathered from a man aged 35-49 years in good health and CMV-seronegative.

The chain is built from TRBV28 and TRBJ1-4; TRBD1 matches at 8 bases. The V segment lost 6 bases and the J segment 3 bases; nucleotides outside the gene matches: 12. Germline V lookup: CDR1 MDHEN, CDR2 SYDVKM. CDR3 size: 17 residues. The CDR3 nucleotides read TGTGCCAGCAGGGGGGCTGACAGGGGAAGAGCTAATGAAAAACTGTTTTTT. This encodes CASRGADRGRANEKLFF. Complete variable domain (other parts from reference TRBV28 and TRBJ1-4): DVKVTQSSRYLVKRTGEKVFLECVQDMDHENMFWYRQDPGLGLRLIYFSYDVKMKEKGDIPEGYSVSREKKERFSLILESASTNQTSMYLCASRGADRGRANEKLFFGSGTQLSVL.

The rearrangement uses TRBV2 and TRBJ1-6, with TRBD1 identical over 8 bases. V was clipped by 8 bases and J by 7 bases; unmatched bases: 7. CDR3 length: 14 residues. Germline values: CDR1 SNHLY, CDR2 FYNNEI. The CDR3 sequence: CASWEGQGNSPLHF. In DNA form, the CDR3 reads TGTGCCAGCTGGGAAGGACAGGGCAATTCACCCCTCCACTTT.

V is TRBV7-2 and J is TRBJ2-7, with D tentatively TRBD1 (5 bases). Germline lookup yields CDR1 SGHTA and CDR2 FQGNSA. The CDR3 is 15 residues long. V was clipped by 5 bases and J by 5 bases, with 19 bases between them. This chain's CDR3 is CASSQGRLRVHEQYF. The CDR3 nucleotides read TGTGCCAGCAGCCAGGGTCGACTTCGGGTGCACGAGCAGTACTTC.

CDR3 residues: CASSLSPTVSNGYTF. The CDR3 DNA follows: TGTGCCAGCAGTTTATCTCCAACAGTCTCCAATGGCTACACCTTC. The chain links TRBV28 to TRBJ1-2; D gene uncertain. V was clipped by 1 base and J by 6 bases, with 15 bases between them. The CDR3 runs 15 residues. Germline V lookup: CDR1 MDHEN, CDR2 SYDVKM.

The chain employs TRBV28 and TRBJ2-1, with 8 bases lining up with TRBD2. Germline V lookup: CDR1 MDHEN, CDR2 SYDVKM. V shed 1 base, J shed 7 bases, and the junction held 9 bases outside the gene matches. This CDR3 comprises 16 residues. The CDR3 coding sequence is TGTGCCAGCAGTTTATCTGCGGGGGGCCGGCAGAATGAGCAGTTCTTC. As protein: CASSLSAGGRQNEQFF.